The 18 T cell receptor beta chains below were found in one sample sequenced in a study of blood T cells in healthy people across ages. A sample-barcoded 5' primer and a J-beta primer mix were used in a second PCR of roughly 6 to 11 cycles. MiXCR, run by TCRdb on the 5' RACE reads, gives a single entry per CDR3 protein. The sample lists approximately 800,000 distinct CDR3 sequences, approximately 35% seen once, with 13% in the top ten. The sequenced sample was blood. These receptors all come from a man younger than 35 in good health.

This chain joins TRBV7-2 and TRBJ1-1; D is unclear. V lost 4 bases, J lost 4 bases, and 10 bases lay in between. The germline V gene has CDR1 SGHTA and CDR2 FQGNSA. CDR3 length: 13 amino acids. CDR3 bases: TGTGCCAGCAGCTCGTACAGCGGCACTGAAGCTTTCTTT. Encoded protein: CASSSYSGTEAFF.

There are a few counts of this clonotype. The V call is TRBV4-1, the J call TRBJ2-7; D not certain. The V gene's germline CDR1 is MGHRA and CDR2 YSYEKL. Between the trimmed V and J ends, which lost 4 bases and 5 bases, there was a span of 6 bases. This CDR3 has 11 residues. The chain's CDR3 is CASSPPNEQYF. CDR3 DNA sequence: TGCGCCAGCAGCCCCCCAAACGAGCAGTACTTC.

The CDR3 sequence: CASSQVGNRYF. In DNA, the CDR3 is TGTGCCAGCAGCCAAGTAGGGAATCGGTACTTC. This chain uses TRBV3-1 with TRBJ2-5; D not certain. Germline lookup yields CDR1 LGHDT and CDR2 YNNKEL (reference sequence). V shed 1 base and J shed 13 bases, with 10 bases lying between them. The CDR3 has 11 residues.

The rearrangement uses TRBV7-9 and TRBJ1-1; D is unresolved. V was pared by 5 bases and J by 1 base, with 8 bases between. There are 13 residues in the CDR3. Per the germline V gene, CDR1 is SEHNR and CDR2 is FQNEAQ (reference sequence). CDR3 nucleotides: TGTGCCAGCAGCCGACGGTGGAACACTGAAGCTTTCTTT. Its translation is CASSRRWNTEAFF. Based on the CDR3 plus reference TRBV7-9 and TRBJ1-1, the full variable domain is DTGVSQNPRHKITKRGQNVTFRCDPISEHNRLYWYRQTLGQGPEFLTYFQNEAQLEKSRLLSDRFSAERPKGSFSTLEIQRTEQGDSAMYLCASSRRWNTEAFFGQGTRLTVV.

The J gene is TRBJ1-4, the V gene TRBV2, with D maybe TRBD1 (5 bases). Per the germline V gene, CDR1 is SNHLY and CDR2 is FYNNEI. Trimming removed 6 bases from V and 7 bases from J, with 15 bases in between. The CDR3 has 14 amino acids. The CDR3 coding sequence is TGTGCCAGCAGCCCTTCAGGGAGGGCTGAAAAACTGTTTTTT. Its protein is CASSPSGRAEKLFF.

This clonotype turned up a few times. The chain carries TRBV2 and TRBJ1-4; D gene unclear. CDR1 and CDR2 (germline): SNHLY, FYNNEI. This CDR3 spans 14 amino acids. Trimming cost V 2 bases and J 7 bases, with 11 bases left between them. CDR3 DNA sequence: TGTGCCAGCAGTGAATGGGAGCCCCGTGAAAAACTGTTTTTT. Its translation is CASSEWEPREKLFF.

This clonotype was recorded a few times. V gene TRBV6-5 combines with J gene TRBJ1-5; D may be TRBD1 (6 bases). The CDR3 totals 19 residues. Germline V gives CDR1 MNHEY, CDR2 SVGAGI. V was clipped by 4 bases and J by 0 bases, with 22 bases between them. CDR3 protein: CASSSGSGASLYSNQPQHF. CDR3 bases: TGTGCCAGCAGTTCGGGATCGGGGGCTTCACTTTATAGCAATCAGCCCCAGCATTTT.

The V call is TRBV3-1, the J call TRBJ2-3; 11 nucleotides align to TRBD2. The CDR3 covers 16 residues. Germline V CDR1 and CDR2: LGHDT, YNNKEL (reference sequence). The trim removed 2 bases at V and 5 bases at J, leaving 6 bases unmatched. The CDR3: CASSQNSGGAIDTQYF. CDR3 nucleotide sequence: TGTGCCAGCAGCCAAAATAGCGGGGGGGCAATAGATACGCAGTATTTT.

This clonotype has more than one count but fewer than ten. The chain combines TRBV9 with TRBJ2-7; D possibly uses TRBD1 or TRBD2 (5 bases each). The last part of the DNA fits TRBJ2-5 better; the J call may be wrong. CDR3 length: 15 residues. Germline V gene sequence: CDR1 SGDLS, CDR2 YYNGEE. CDR3 sequence: CASSVVSGSGETQYF. The CDR3 DNA reads TGTGCCAGCAGCGTAGTTTCAGGGTCGGGGGAGACCCAGTACTTC.

This clonotype has only a few counts. The V call is TRBV20-1, the J call TRBJ2-5; D is unclear. CDR1 is DFQATT and CDR2 is SNEGSKA in the germline V gene (reference sequence). V dropped 0 bases and J dropped 5 bases, with 10 bases sitting between them. The CDR3 is 13 residues long. The CDR3 region has the DNA TGCAGTGCTAGAGACCCATTCGCGGAGACCCAGTACTTC. It translates to CSARDPFAETQYF.

This clonotype has at least ten counts. The V call is TRBV7-2, the J call TRBJ2-5; a possible D gene is TRBD1 (6 bases). The J call may be in error: the DNA end matches TRBJ2-7 better. The CDR3 length is 14 residues. Germline V lookup: CDR1 SGHTA, CDR2 FQGNSA. The CDR3 spells CASSFPTGSIEQYF. CDR3 nucleotide sequence: TGTGCCAGCAGCTTCCCGACAGGTTCCATCGAGCAGTACTTC.

This clonotype occurred once. The V gene is TRBV7-3, the J gene TRBJ1-3; a possible D gene is TRBD1 (6 bases). The CDR3 covers 14 residues. V was shortened by 5 bases and J by 2 bases, with 10 bases between the two germline ends. CDR1 is SGHTA and CDR2 is FQGTGA in the germline V gene. The CDR3 region is CASSVQGPGNTIYF. DNA for the CDR3: TGTGCCAGCAGCGTACAGGGCCCTGGAAACACCATATATTTT.

This clonotype was counted ten times or more. This chain connects TRBV18 to TRBJ2-3; 9 bases are a match to TRBD2. J was trimmed by 0 bases and V by 3 bases; bases with no gene match: 1. Germline assignment: CDR1 KGHSH and CDR2 LQKENI. The CDR3 has 15 amino acids. The chain's CDR3 is CASSPGLASTDTQYF. The CDR3 DNA reads as TGTGCCAGCTCACCGGGACTAGCTAGCACAGATACGCAGTATTTT.

This clonotype was recorded many times. The rearrangement links TRBV6-5 to TRBJ2-7; 7 nucleotides agree with TRBD2. V lost 6 bases and J lost 1; bases outside the gene matches: 3. Germline V gene sequence: CDR1 MNHEY, CDR2 SVGAGI. CDR3 length equals 13 residues. The CDR3 region is CASRKAGSYEQYF. CDR3 nucleotides: TGTGCCAGCAGAAAAGCGGGGTCCTACGAGCAGTACTTC.

The J gene is TRBJ2-1, the V gene TRBV5-1; 9 nucleotides align to TRBD1. Germline values: CDR1 SGHRS, CDR2 YFSETQ. CDR3 size: 17 residues. The trim removed 0 bases at V and 7 bases at J, leaving 11 bases unmatched. The chain's CDR3 is CASSLGLRQGVSNEQFF. In DNA form, the CDR3 reads TGCGCCAGCAGCTTGGGGCTACGACAGGGGGTCTCTAATGAGCAGTTCTTC.

This clonotype was counted a few times. The V call is TRBV5-1, the J call TRBJ1-1, with D possibly TRBD1 on 6 matching bases. The CDR3 runs to 17 residues. CDR1 SGHRS and CDR2 YFSETQ come from the germline V gene. V shed 3 bases and J shed 1 base, with 19 bases lying between them. CDR3 residues: CASSSGSLAGQNTEAFF. CDR3 bases: TGCGCCAGCAGCTCTGGGTCGTTGGCGGGACAGAACACTGAAGCTTTCTTT.

This clonotype occurred a few times. The chain employs TRBV6-5 and TRBJ2-1; 8 nucleotides match TRBD1. Per germline, CDR1 MNHEY and CDR2 SVGAGI. CDR3 length: 16 amino acids. The junction had 5 bases not matched to a gene; V was cut back by 1 base and J by 3 bases. The CDR3 bases are TGTGCCAGCAGTTACTATAGGACAGGGTTCTACAATGAGCAGTTCTTC. Amino acid sequence: CASSYYRTGFYNEQFF.

This clonotype was picked up many times. This chain uses TRBV29-1 with TRBJ1-2; a possible D gene is TRBD1 (5 bases). Per the germline V gene, CDR1 is SQVTM and CDR2 is ANQGSEA. The CDR3 is made up of 13 amino acids. Trimming removed 3 bases at V and 8 bases at J, with 16 bases between. The CDR3: CSVEGLQDLGYTF. The DNA for the CDR3 is TGCAGCGTTGAGGGACTGCAGGATCTCGGCTACACCTTC. Supplemented by reference TRBV29-1 and TRBJ1-2, the full variable domain reads SAVISQKPSRDICQRGTSLTIQCQVDSQVTMMFWYRQQPGQSLTLIATANQGSEATYESGFVIDKFPISRPNLTFSTLTVSNMSPEDSSIYLCSVEGLQDLGYTFGSGTRLTVV.